This TCR beta chain was sequenced for a study of OX40 agonist ivuxolimab in advanced cancers. In the study overall: The costimulatory receptor OX40 (CD134) was targeted by ivuxolimab, a fully human IgG2 agonistic monoclonal antibody. Intravenous ivuxolimab was administered to patients every 2 weeks at six dose levels: 0.01, 0.1, 0.3, 1.5, 3 and 10 mg/kg. Among the 52 dose-escalation patients, roughly 20 had hepatocellular carcinoma, 15 or so melanoma, 9 renal cell carcinoma and 9 head and neck cancer. The dose-escalation cohort was about 83% male with a mean age of approximately 59 years, ranging from about 20 to 80. Patients were allowed to have had prior anti-PD-1, anti-PD-L1 or anti-CTLA-4 therapy, and more than 35% of the dose-escalation patients had been treated with checkpoint inhibitors. Partial responses occurred in three dose-escalation patients, of whom one had hepatocellular carcinoma and two had cutaneous melanoma. The purpose of peripheral TCRbeta sequencing was to test whether ivuxolimab changed TCR sequence diversity and led to clonal T-cell expansion. The paper describes the monotherapy dose-escalation part (N ≈ 51 patients) of the phase I trial of ivuxolimab.

Trimming costs V 0 bases and J 4 bases, and their ends lie 11 bases apart. The CDR3 measures 15 amino acids from cysteine to phenylalanine. Only the CDR3 DNA stays, 45 bases, in frame from base 1. The CDR1 and CDR2 encoded by the germline V gene are LGHNA and YNFKEQ. Genomic DNA was extracted from sorted cells for sequencing of the TCRbeta CDR3 region. TCRbeta CDR3 regions were sequenced using the immunoSEQ Assay. TCRdb provides this immuneACCESS table in a form limited to in-frame rearrangements. Some clones are lacking; in checked studies, under half of them reflect an unresolved V gene, and why the rest are absent is not known. Recorded for this sample are fewer than 50,000 clones; 80% to 90% of them occurred a single time. The ten biggest clones cover 35% to 40% of the sample. Comments on this clone: Its antigen remains undetermined. The record has no base qualities; no much larger clone is one base away.

The trial excluded patients who had a history of autoimmune disease or were on systemic immunosuppression. Peripheral blood for TCR sequencing was collected from all dose cohorts at baseline, on cycle 4 day 1, and on cycle 7 day 1. The samples were drawn from a first-in-human, open-label, multicenter phase I dose-escalation trial of ivuxolimab. Adults with locally advanced or metastatic melanoma, renal cell carcinoma, hepatocellular carcinoma or head and neck squamous cell carcinoma were enrolled in the trial. Before TCR sequencing, CD4+ T cells and CD8+ T cells from peripheral blood were sorted into separate populations. What the research found in general, with its limitations: Low levels of normalized T-cell clonal expansion were also seen in some patients who did not respond. Antigen specificity was not determined for the clonally expanded peripheral T cells. After ivuxolimab, CD8+ T cells had more expanded clones than CD4+ T cells on average. At doses of 0.1 to 3.0 mg/kg, clonal expansion of both CD4+ and CD8+ T cells in blood was seen between baseline and week 6. In the 0.1-3.0 mg/kg groups, partial responders were among the patients with the lowest normalized peripheral clonal expansion, particularly in CD8+ T cells.

This TCR came from an adult with an advanced solid tumor such as melanoma, head and neck, liver or kidney cancer. Here the chain combines TRBV4-2 and TRBJ2-3, with the D gene too uncertain to name. Sample: CD4+ or CD8+ T cells sorted from blood, taken in a trial of the OX40 agonist ivuxolimab. The sequenced DNA: TGTGCCAGCAGCCAAGACATCCGGGTCCCAGATACGCAGTATTTT. This gives the protein CASSQDIRVPDTQYF.